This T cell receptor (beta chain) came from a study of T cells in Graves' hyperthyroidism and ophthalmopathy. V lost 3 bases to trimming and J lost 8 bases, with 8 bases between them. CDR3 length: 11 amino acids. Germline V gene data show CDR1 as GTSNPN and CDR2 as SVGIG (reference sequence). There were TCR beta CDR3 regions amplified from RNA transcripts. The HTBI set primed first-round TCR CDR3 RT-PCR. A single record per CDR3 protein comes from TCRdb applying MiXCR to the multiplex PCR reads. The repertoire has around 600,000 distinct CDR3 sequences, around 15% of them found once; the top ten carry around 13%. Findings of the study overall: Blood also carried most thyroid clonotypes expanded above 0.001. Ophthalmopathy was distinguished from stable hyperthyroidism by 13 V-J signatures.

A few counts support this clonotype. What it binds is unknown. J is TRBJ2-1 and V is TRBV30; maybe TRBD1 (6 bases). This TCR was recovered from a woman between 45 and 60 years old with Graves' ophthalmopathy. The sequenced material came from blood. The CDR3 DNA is TGTGCCTGGAGCAGGGGTCATGAGCAGTTCTTC. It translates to CAWSRGHEQFF. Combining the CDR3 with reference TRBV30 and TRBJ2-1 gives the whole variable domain SQTIHQWPATLVQPVGSPLSLECTVEGTSNPNLYWYRQAAGRGLQLLFYSVGIGQISSEVPQNLSASRPQDRQFILSSKKLLLSDSGFYLCAWSRGHEQFFGPGTRLTVL.